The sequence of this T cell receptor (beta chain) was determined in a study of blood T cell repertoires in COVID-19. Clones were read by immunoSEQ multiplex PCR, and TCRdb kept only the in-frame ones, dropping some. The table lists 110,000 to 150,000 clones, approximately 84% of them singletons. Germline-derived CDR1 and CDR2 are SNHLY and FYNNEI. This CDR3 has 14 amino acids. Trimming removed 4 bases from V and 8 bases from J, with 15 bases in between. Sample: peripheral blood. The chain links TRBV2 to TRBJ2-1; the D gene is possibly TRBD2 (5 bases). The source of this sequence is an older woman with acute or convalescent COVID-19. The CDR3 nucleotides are TGTGCCAGCAGTGTAGAGGGAGCGATCGATGAGCAGTTCTTC. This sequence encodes CASSVEGAIDEQFF.